One and the same sample provided the 24 T cell receptor beta chains below, sequenced in a study of blood T cell repertoires in COVID-19. The protocol was immunoSEQ multiplex PCR, while the TCRdb copy is restricted to in-frame clones and leaves out a portion. The sample yields roughly 260,000 clones, around 90% seen once. Sequences were obtained from peripheral blood. The origin of the receptors is a man aged 55-75 years who had recovered from COVID-19.

This clone was seen more than once but under ten times. This chain links TRBV5-1 with TRBJ1-1; tentatively, D is TRBD1 (6 bases). Trimming took off 1 base at V and 3 bases at J, with 10 bases between the two ends. Germline V gene lookup returns CDR1 SGHRS and CDR2 YFSETQ. The CDR3 runs to 14 residues. The CDR3 DNA reads as TGCGCCAGCAGCTTGATCAGGGGCGACACTGAAGCTTTCTTT. It is translated as CASSLIRGDTEAFF.

This clone was observed once. The gene calls are TRBV13 and TRBJ2-7, with TRBD2 identical over 8 bases. The CDR3 length is 15 residues. Germline V gives CDR1 PRHDT, CDR2 FYEKMQ (reference sequence). Trimming cost V 10 bases and J 2 bases; bases outside gene matches: 13. CDR3 DNA sequence: TGTGCCACCCGGGGGGGCGCGCGGAACCCCTACGAGCAGTACTTC. It is translated as CATRGGARNPYEQYF.

This sequence joins TRBV3-1 (or the pseudogene TRBV3-2) and TRBJ1-1; TRBD1 aligns across 10 bases. The CDR3 runs to 14 residues. Germline lookup yields CDR1 LGHDT and CDR2 YNNKEL (reference sequence). The ends lost 5 bases at V and 3 bases at J; junction bases unmatched: 3. The CDR3 bases are TGTGCCAGCAGCAGGGACAGGGGCCACACTGAAGCTTTCTTT. It is translated as CASSRDRGHTEAFF.

The CDR3 protein is CATLGYTEAFF. The CDR3 nucleotides are TGTGCCACCCTCGGGTACACTGAAGCTTTCTTT. V usage is TRBV7-2 and J usage is TRBJ1-1; D is ambiguous. Trimming stripped 10 bases from V and 3 bases from J, with 9 bases between. The CDR3 runs 11 residues. Germline V CDR1 and CDR2: SGHTA, FQGNSA.

The chain couples TRBV3-1 (or the pseudogene TRBV3-2) to TRBJ2-7, with TRBD1 as a possible D gene (6 bases). With 8 bases removed from V and 4 bases from J, the gap between germline ends came to 12 bases. The CDR3 is 12 amino acids. Germline values: CDR1 LGHDT, CDR2 YNNKEL (reference sequence). DNA for the CDR3: TGTGCCAGCGGGACAAGGGTTTACGAGCAGTACTTC. The encoded protein is CASGTRVYEQYF.

This clone was recorded a few times. The V call is TRBV6-2 or TRBV6-3, the J call TRBJ2-1, with D possibly matching TRBD2 (5 bases). The germline gives CDR1 MNHEY, CDR2 SVGEGT. The CDR3 length is 16 residues. V lost 2 bases to trimming and J lost 9 bases, with 20 bases between them. The CDR3 loop reads CASSYDIAPAVGEQFF. Here the CDR3 DNA reads TGTGCCAGCAGTTACGATATCGCTCCAGCGGTCGGTGAGCAGTTCTTC.

The CDR3 spells CASSDGTVGQPQHF. The CDR3 DNA reads TGCGCCAGCAGCGATGGGACAGTAGGCCAGCCCCAGCATTTT. V gene TRBV5-1 combines with J gene TRBJ1-5; TRBD1 agrees at 7 bases. J was trimmed by 7 bases and V by 4 bases; bases with no gene match: 8. The CDR3 extends over 14 amino acids. Germline V lookup: CDR1 SGHRS, CDR2 YFSETQ.

This chain connects TRBV18 to TRBJ1-6; no definite D call. V was trimmed by 4 bases and J by 6 bases, leaving 13 bases between them. Germline V CDR1 and CDR2: KGHSH, LQKENI. The CDR3 extends over 15 amino acids. The CDR3 reads CASSHVGKINSPLHF. The CDR3 DNA sequence: TGTGCCAGCTCACACGTCGGGAAAATTAATTCACCCCTCCACTTT. Full variable domain (remainder filled in from reference TRBV18 and TRBJ1-6): NAGVMQNPRHLVRRRGQEARLRCSPMKGHSHVYWYRQLPEEGLKFMVYLQKENIIDESGMPKERFSAEFPKEGPSILRIQQVVRGDSAAYFCASSHVGKINSPLHFGNGTRLTVT.

The chain is built from TRBV12-3 or TRBV12-4 and TRBJ2-7; D remains unclear. The CDR3 spans 11 residues. V was clipped by 6 bases and J by 3 bases, with 6 bases between them. The CDR3 loop is CASSRYYEQYF. CDR3 bases: TGTGCCAGCAGCCGTTACTACGAGCAGTACTTC.

A few counts support this clone. This chain uses TRBV11-2 with TRBJ1-6; possibly TRBD1 for D (5 bases). Germline CDR1 reads SGHAT; CDR2 reads FQNNGV. The CDR3 has 15 amino acids. Trimming removed 0 bases from V and 9 bases from J, with 12 bases in between. The CDR3 loop reads CASSLDHQGLSPLHF. The CDR3 DNA is TGTGCCAGCAGCTTAGATCATCAGGGACTTTCACCCCTCCACTTT. Full variable domain (rest looked up from reference TRBV11-2 and TRBJ1-6): EAGVAQSPRYKIIEKRQSVAFWCNPISGHATLYWYQQILGQGPKLLIQFQNNGVVDDSQLPKDRFSAERLKGVDSTLKIQPAKLEDSAVYLCASSLDHQGLSPLHFGNGTRLTVT.

The chain uses TRBV30 and TRBJ1-1; the D gene is possibly TRBD1 (5 bases). The germline gives CDR1 GTSNPN, CDR2 SVGIG (reference sequence). The V end was cut by 7 bases, the J end by 3 bases, with 9 bases between. This CDR3 has 11 amino acids. Written as DNA, the CDR3 is TGTGCCTTGGCCAGGGACACTGAAGCTTTCTTT. Translation gives CALARDTEAFF. The variable domain in full, completed from reference TRBV30 and TRBJ1-1, reads SQTIHQWPATLVQPVGSPLSLECTVEGTSNPNLYWYRQAAGRGLQLLFYSVGIGQISSEVPQNLSASRPQDRQFILSSKKLLLSDSGFYLCALARDTEAFFGQGTRLTVV.

J is TRBJ1-1 and V is TRBV7-8, with 8 bases identical to TRBD1. V gave up 3 bases and J gave up 1 base; unmatched junction bases: 4. The CDR3 covers 15 residues. Germline V gives CDR1 SGHVS, CDR2 FQNEAQ. The CDR3 DNA is TGTGCCAGCAGCTTCGGGACAGGAAAGAACACTGAAGCTTTCTTT. It yields the protein CASSFGTGKNTEAFF.

The chain links TRBV7-3 to TRBJ2-5, with TRBD1 matching over 7 bases. Losses at the gene ends were 5 bases for V and 3 bases for J; bases not matched to a gene: 9. The CDR3 is made up of 15 amino acids. Per germline, CDR1 SGHTA and CDR2 FQGTGA. The CDR3 sequence: CASSLSGTVKETQYF. The CDR3 region has the DNA TGTGCCAGCAGCCTCTCCGGGACAGTTAAAGAGACCCAGTACTTC.

V and J are TRBV7-3 and TRBJ1-6; TRBD1 might be the D (6 bases). V was cut by 0 bases and J by 0 bases, with 18 bases left in between. The V gene's germline CDR1 is SGHTA and CDR2 FQGTGA. The CDR3 is 20 amino acids. CDR3 amino acids: CASSLTAQGSVSSYNSPLHF. Here the CDR3 DNA reads TGTGCCAGCAGCTTAACGGCACAGGGAAGTGTGAGCTCCTATAATTCACCCCTCCACTTT.

This clone was seen just once. This chain links TRBV19 with TRBJ1-1; D unclear. V lost 9 bases to trimming and J lost 3 bases, with 20 bases between them. CDR3 length equals 15 residues. Germline CDR1 LNHDA, CDR2 SQIVND (reference sequence). This CDR3 is CARPLAGHSHTEAFF. As DNA, the CDR3 is TGTGCCAGACCCCTGGCTGGCCATTCCCACACTGAAGCTTTCTTT.

V usage is TRBV4-2 and J usage is TRBJ1-2; tentatively, D is TRBD1 (5 bases). CDR1 is LGHNA and CDR2 is YNFKEQ in the germline V gene. V was shortened by 0 bases and J by 5 bases, with 13 bases between the two germline ends. The CDR3 contains 15 residues. In DNA form, the CDR3 reads TGTGCCAGCAGCCAAGATGGCGGCCAGGGTTATGGCTACACCTTC. This codes for CASSQDGGQGYGYTF.

The V and J genes are TRBV5-1 and TRBJ1-4; TRBD1 aligns across 7 bases. CDR1 and CDR2 from the germline V gene are SGHRS and YFSETQ. The V gene end was trimmed by 0 bases and the J gene end by 2 bases; junction bases not matched to a gene: 10. This CDR3 has 18 amino acids. CDR3 sequence reads: CASSLAGPLRGTNEKLFF. For the CDR3, the DNA is TGCGCCAGCAGCTTGGCGGGACCCCTCAGGGGGACTAATGAAAAACTGTTTTTT.

This sequence joins TRBV6-5 and TRBJ1-5; D is unresolved. The CDR3 covers 15 residues. The V gene lost 6 bases and the J gene lost 2 bases, with 14 bases spanning the gap. The germline CDR1 and CDR2 sequences are MNHEY and SVGAGI. The DNA for the CDR3 is TGTGCCAGCAGCAAGTCCTTCGGGGGCAATCAGCCCCAGCATTTT. It specifies CASSKSFGGNQPQHF.

This clone was found once. The chain is built from TRBV11-2 and TRBJ2-3; 7 nucleotides match TRBD2. CDR1 SGHAT and CDR2 FQNNGV come from the germline V gene. Trimming cost V 5 bases and J 0 bases; bases outside gene matches: 5. CDR3 length: 15 amino acids. CDR3 nucleotides: TGTGCCAGCAGCCCCTCTAGCGGAAGCACAGATACGCAGTATTTT. Amino acid sequence: CASSPSSGSTDTQYF.

The J gene is TRBJ2-3, the V gene TRBV5-6, with 16 bases matching TRBD2. The ends lost 4 bases at V and 1 base at J; junction bases unmatched: 9. Germline V gives CDR1 SGHDT, CDR2 YYEEEE. The CDR3 has 19 amino acids. The CDR3 bases are TGTGCCAGCAGCACGGGACTAGCGGGGGGGCAATTTGGCACAGATACGCAGTATTTT. Translating it yields CASSTGLAGGQFGTDTQYF.

The genes are TRBV5-6 and TRBJ2-5, with D tentatively TRBD1 (6 bases). In germline, CDR1 is SGHDT, CDR2 YYEEEE. The CDR3 consists of 14 residues. Trimming pared 2 bases from V and 3 bases from J, leaving 11 bases between. CDR3 bases: TGTGCCAGCAGCTTTCGCAACAGGGAAGAGACCCAGTACTTC. It specifies CASSFRNREETQYF.

This chain connects TRBV12-5 to TRBJ1-1; no clear D. V was clipped by 5 bases and J by 8 bases, with 9 bases between them. The CDR3 is 11 residues long. Germline CDR1 reads LGHNT; CDR2 reads FRNRAP. Here the CDR3 DNA reads TGTGCTAGTGGTCTCCTTCGGGAAGCTTTCTTT. It is translated as CASGLLREAFF.

This clone was counted once. The V gene is TRBV7-3, the J gene TRBJ2-3, with TRBD2 identical over 7 bases. Germline CDR1 SGHTA, CDR2 FQGTGA. This CDR3 region has 16 residues. The V and J ends lost 1 base and 2 bases, in that order; junction bases with no gene match: 6. CDR3 residues: CASSLRRGLNTDTQYF. The CDR3 nucleotides are TGTGCCAGCAGCTTAAGAAGGGGACTAAACACAGATACGCAGTATTTT.

The V call is TRBV2, the J call TRBJ1-5; D not resolved. V was pared by 6 bases and J by 6 bases, with 21 bases between. Germline V gene lookup returns CDR1 SNHLY and CDR2 FYNNEI. The CDR3 extends over 16 amino acids. CDR3 sequence: CASRGSLRGMSQPQHF. In nucleotides, the CDR3 is TGTGCCAGCAGGGGCTCCTTGAGAGGGATGAGTCAGCCCCAGCATTTT.